This T cell receptor (beta chain) emerged from a study of T cells in localized non-small cell lung cancer. On this clone: Its antigen remains unknown.

The ends were cut back, 4 bases at V and 0 bases at J, with 4 bases in the middle. Germline V gene lookup returns CDR1 MDHEN and CDR2 SYDVKM. The length of the CDR3 is 12 residues. Study-level findings and limits: Higher blood T cell density tracked longer overall survival.

Clones were sequenced by immunoSEQ multiplex PCR, and TCRdb holds only the in-frame ones, with some missing. The table records about 61,000 clones, roughly 89% of them present only once. This TCR derives from a man aged 40 to 69 with stage I squamous cell lung carcinoma. The chain uses TRBV28 and TRBJ2-7; D remains ambiguous. Sequenced material: peripheral blood, taken before any cancer treatment. The CDR3 protein is CASSSPSYEQYF. The CDR3 coding sequence is TGTGCCAGCAGTTCCCCCTCCTACGAGCAGTACTTC.